The 17 T cell receptor beta chains below were found in one sample sequenced in a study of CD8 T cells in ankylosing spondylitis. TCRdb re-derived calls from the 5' RACE reads in MiXCR, one entry per CDR3 protein. The sample includes more than 110,000 distinct CDR3 sequences, roughly 8.8% of them seen just once. Material for sequencing was synovial fluid, either unsorted or a sorted T cell fraction (not recorded which). The receptor set was obtained from a male donor with ankylosing spondylitis.

The V and J genes are TRBV2 and TRBJ2-3; either TRBD1 or TRBD2 may supply D (5 bases each). This CDR3 is 15 amino acids long. V shed 7 bases and J shed 2 bases, with 16 bases lying between them. Germline CDR1 and CDR2: SNHLY and FYNNEI. The CDR3: CASNRDLYTTDTQYF. CDR3 DNA sequence: TGTGCCAGCAACCGGGACCTATATACCACAGATACGCAGTATTTT. Using reference TRBV2 and TRBJ2-3 for the parts outside the CDR3, the full variable domain is EPEVTQTPSHQVTQMGQEVILRCVPISNHLYFYWYRQILGQKVEFLVSFYNNEISEKSEIFDDQFSVERPDGSNFTLKIRSTKLEDSAMYFCASNRDLYTTDTQYFGPGTRLTVL.

DNA for the CDR3: TGTGCCAGCAGCCAAGGGACGGTCTTAAATGAAAAACTGTTTTTT. Translating gives CASSQGTVLNEKLFF. This chain joins TRBV4-2 and TRBJ1-4, with D unresolved. The length of the CDR3 is 15 residues. Per the germline V gene, CDR1 is LGHNA and CDR2 is YNFKEQ. Trimming removed 1 base from V and 5 bases from J, with 11 bases in between.

DNA of the CDR3: TGTGCCAGCGCGGCACGGGGCGGGAATTCCTACAATGAGCAGTTCTTC. Translation gives CASAARGGNSYNEQFF. The rearrangement joins TRBV9 to TRBJ2-1; tentatively, D is TRBD2 (6 bases). There are 16 residues in the CDR3. The germline CDR1 and CDR2 sequences are SGDLS and YYNGEE. Trimming stripped 7 bases from V and 1 base from J, with 18 bases between. Based on the CDR3 plus reference TRBV9 and TRBJ2-1, the full variable domain is DSGVTQTPKHLITATGQRVTLRCSPRSGDLSVYWYQQSLDQGLQFLIQYYNGEERAKGNILERFSAQQFPDLHSELNLSSLELGDSALYFCASAARGGNSYNEQFFGPGTRLTVL.

With regard to this clonotype: The junction and the germline gene differ at one end; a read error may be behind it. The genes are TRBV7-8 and TRBJ2-7; D possibly corresponds to TRBD2 (6 bases). This CDR3 is built from 16 residues. CDR1 and CDR2 (germline): SGHVS, FQNEAQ. The DNA of the CDR3 is TGTGCCACCAGCTTAGAGTCTAGCGTTGGGGCCTACGAGCAGTACTTC. It yields the protein CATSLESSVGAYEQYF.

The chain has TRBV20-1 and TRBJ1-4; 8 nucleotides agree with TRBD1. The germline gives CDR1 DFQATT, CDR2 SNEGSKA (reference sequence). J lost 10 bases, V lost 0 bases, and 10 bases had no gene match. CDR3 length: 15 residues. CDR3 sequence: CSARDLDRVYGKLFF. The CDR3 DNA reads TGCAGTGCTAGAGATTTGGACAGGGTTTATGGAAAACTGTTTTTT.

The chain joins TRBV5-1 to TRBJ2-3; no definite D call. The V end was cut by 0 bases, the J end by 1 base, with 12 bases between. This CDR3 comprises 16 residues. Looked up from germline, CDR1 is SGHRS and CDR2 is YFSETQ. In nucleotides, the CDR3 is TGCGCCAGCAGCTTGGCCCAGGCCGGTGGCACAGATACGCAGTATTTT. It yields the protein CASSLAQAGGTDTQYF.

The rearrangement links TRBV5-4 to TRBJ1-6, with 7 bases that match TRBD1. Losses at the gene ends were 4 bases for V and 7 bases for J; bases not matched to a gene: 5. Per germline, CDR1 SGHNT and CDR2 YYREEE (reference sequence). This CDR3 region has 14 residues. This chain's CDR3 is CASSQGDENSPLHF. CDR3 in DNA: TGTGCCAGCAGCCAGGGGGACGAGAATTCACCCCTCCACTTT. The entire variable domain, with the rest obtained from reference TRBV5-4 and TRBJ1-6, is as follows: ETGVTQSPTHLIKTRGQQVTLRCSSQSGHNTVSWYQQALGQGPQFIFQYYREEENGRGNFPPRFSGLQFPNYSSELNVNALELDDSALYLCASSQGDENSPLHFGNGTRLTVT.

There are many counts of this clonotype. The chain links TRBV12-3 or TRBV12-4 to TRBJ1-5; 7 bases are shared with TRBD1. The V gene end was trimmed by 1 base and the J gene end by 5 bases; junction bases not matched to a gene: 8. This CDR3 is 16 amino acids long. This CDR3 is CASSLGTGLLDQPQHF. CDR3 in DNA: TGTGCCAGCAGTTTAGGGACAGGTCTTTTGGATCAGCCCCAGCATTTT.

There are many counts of this clonotype. The J gene is TRBJ2-2, the V gene TRBV20-1, with D possibly being TRBD2 (5 bases). This CDR3 is built from 14 residues. The V gene's germline CDR1 is DFQATT and CDR2 SNEGSKA (reference sequence). Trimming took 6 bases from V and 4 from J, leaving 15 bases between them. The CDR3 nucleotides are TGCAGTGCCCGAGGGAGCGGACGCACCGGGGAGCTGTTTTTT. This encodes CSARGSGRTGELFF.

This clonotype was observed many times. The chain combines TRBV20-1 with TRBJ2-1, with 7 bases matching TRBD2. Germline V gene sequence: CDR1 DFQATT, CDR2 SNEGSKA (reference sequence). The CDR3 is 14 residues long. DNA of the CDR3: TGCACCGGGGAGGGGAGGGCCTGGTACAATGAGCAGTTCTTC. Translated, it gives CTGEGRAWYNEQFF.

The chain recombines TRBV11-3 with TRBJ2-3; D uncertain. The CDR3 totals 14 residues. From germline, CDR1 is SGHNT and CDR2 YENEEA. Trimming pared 2 bases from V and 10 bases from J, leaving 16 bases between. CDR3 loop: CASSLTDGSHAQYF. Here the CDR3 DNA reads TGTGCCAGCAGCTTAACTGACGGCAGTCATGCGCAGTATTTT.

This clonotype was picked up many times. This chain joins TRBV28 and TRBJ1-5; D may be TRBD1 (6 bases). Between the trimmed V and J ends, which lost 6 bases and 7 bases, there was a span of 13 bases. The CDR3 is 13 amino acids. From germline, CDR1 is MDHEN and CDR2 SYDVKM. CDR3 in amino acids: CASRNHRDQPQHF. The CDR3 region has the DNA TGTGCCAGCAGGAATCACAGGGACCAGCCCCAGCATTTT.

Ten or more counts support this clonotype. The rearrangement links TRBV6-5 to TRBJ1-2; D unresolved. This CDR3 contains 17 residues. In germline, CDR1 is MNHEY, CDR2 SVGAGI. V was trimmed by 0 bases and J by 8 bases, leaving 22 bases between them. The CDR3: CASSYSALEGRLWGYTF. CDR3 DNA: TGTGCCAGCAGTTACTCGGCACTAGAGGGAAGACTATGGGGCTACACCTTC.

V is TRBV9 and J is TRBJ1-3; D may be TRBD1 (6 bases). The V gene lost 3 bases and the J gene lost 0 bases, with 13 bases spanning the gap. The CDR3 loop spans 16 amino acids. Germline V gives CDR1 SGDLS, CDR2 YYNGEE. For the CDR3, the DNA is TGTGCCAGCAGCGCCCTGGGGGCTTTCTCTGGAAACACCATATATTTT. This encodes CASSALGAFSGNTIYF.

The chain has TRBV5-4 and TRBJ1-2, with D tentatively TRBD1 (6 bases). The CDR3 spans 12 residues. Trimming took 4 bases from V and 7 from J, leaving 11 bases between them. The germline V gene has CDR1 SGHNT and CDR2 YYREEE (reference sequence). The CDR3 spells CASSPGVGGYTF. DNA for the CDR3: TGTGCCAGCAGCCCAGGGGTTGGTGGCTACACCTTC.

The chain links TRBV20-1 to TRBJ1-4; no firm D call. This CDR3 comprises 14 residues. Germline lookup yields CDR1 DFQATT and CDR2 SNEGSKA (reference sequence). V lost 1 base to trimming and J lost 6 bases, with 12 bases between them. The CDR3 DNA follows: TGCAGTGCTAGAGGGTCTCCCTCCGATGAAAAACTGTTTTTT. Translating gives CSARGSPSDEKLFF.

In this sample, this clonotype turned up many times. CDR3 nucleotide sequence: TGTGCCAGCAGCAATGAAGGGGCGTGGGCTGGTACTGAAGCTTTCTTT. Translating it yields CASSNEGAWAGTEAFF. The chain employs TRBV21-1 and TRBJ1-1; the table's D gene call, TRBD1, was not cross checked with the DNA. TRBV21-1 is annotated as a pseudogene. The CDR3 contains 16 residues.